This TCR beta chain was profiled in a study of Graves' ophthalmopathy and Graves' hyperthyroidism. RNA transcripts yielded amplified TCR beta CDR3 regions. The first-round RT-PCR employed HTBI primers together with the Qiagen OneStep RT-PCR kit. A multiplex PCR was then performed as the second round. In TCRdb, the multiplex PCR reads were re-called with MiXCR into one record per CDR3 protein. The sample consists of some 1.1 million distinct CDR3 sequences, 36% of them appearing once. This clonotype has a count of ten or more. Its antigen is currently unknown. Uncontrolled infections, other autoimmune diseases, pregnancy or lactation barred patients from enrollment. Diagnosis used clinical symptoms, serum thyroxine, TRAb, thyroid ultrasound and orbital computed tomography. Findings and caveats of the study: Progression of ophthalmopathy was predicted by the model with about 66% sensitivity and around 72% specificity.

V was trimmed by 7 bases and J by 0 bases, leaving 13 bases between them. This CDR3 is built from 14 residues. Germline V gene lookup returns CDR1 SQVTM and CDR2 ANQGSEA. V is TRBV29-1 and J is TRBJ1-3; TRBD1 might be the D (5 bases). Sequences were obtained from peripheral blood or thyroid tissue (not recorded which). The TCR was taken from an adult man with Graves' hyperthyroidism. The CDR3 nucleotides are TGCAGCGCGCAGAGGGGCCGCTCTGGAAACACCATATATTTT. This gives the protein CSAQRGRSGNTIYF.